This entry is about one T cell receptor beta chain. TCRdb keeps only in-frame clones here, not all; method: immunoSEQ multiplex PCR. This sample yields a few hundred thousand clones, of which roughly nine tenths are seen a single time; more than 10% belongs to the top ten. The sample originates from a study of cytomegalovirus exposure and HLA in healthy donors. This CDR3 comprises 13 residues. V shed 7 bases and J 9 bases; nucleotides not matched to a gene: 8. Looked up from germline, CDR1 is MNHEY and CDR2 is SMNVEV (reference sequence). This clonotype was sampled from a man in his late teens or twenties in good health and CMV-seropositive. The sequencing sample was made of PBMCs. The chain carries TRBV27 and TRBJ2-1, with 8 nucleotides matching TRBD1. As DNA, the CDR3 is TGTGCCAGCACAGAGGCAGGGGGCGGTGAGCAGTTCTTC. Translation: CASTEAGGGEQFF.